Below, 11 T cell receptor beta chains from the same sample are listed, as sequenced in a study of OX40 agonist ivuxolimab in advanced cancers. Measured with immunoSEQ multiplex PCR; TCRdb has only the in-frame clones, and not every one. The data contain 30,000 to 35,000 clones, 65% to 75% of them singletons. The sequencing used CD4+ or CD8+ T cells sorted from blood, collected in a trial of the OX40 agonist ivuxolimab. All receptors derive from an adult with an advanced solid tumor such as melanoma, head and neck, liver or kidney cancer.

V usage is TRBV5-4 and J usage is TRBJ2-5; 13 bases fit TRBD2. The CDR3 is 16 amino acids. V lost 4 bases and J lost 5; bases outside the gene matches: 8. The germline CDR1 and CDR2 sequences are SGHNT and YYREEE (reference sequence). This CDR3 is CASSVELAGGQETQYF. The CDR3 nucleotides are TGTGCCAGCAGCGTGGAACTAGCGGGGGGGCAGGAGACCCAGTACTTC. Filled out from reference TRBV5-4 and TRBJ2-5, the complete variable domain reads ETGVTQSPTHLIKTRGQQVTLRCSSQSGHNTVSWYQQALGQGPQFIFQYYREEENGRGNFPPRFSGLQFPNYSSELNVNALELDDSALYLCASSVELAGGQETQYFGPGTRLLVL.

The CDR3 coding sequence is TGTGCCAGCAGTGAAGCGCTTGGTGGGGACAGGGGGAACGAGCAGTACGTC. Translating it yields CASSEALGGDRGNEQYV. This sequence joins TRBV2 and TRBJ2-7, with 11 bases that match TRBD1. This CDR3 region has 17 residues. From germline, CDR1 is SNHLY and CDR2 FYNNEI. Trimming at V came to 0 bases and at J to 5 bases, leaving 9 bases not matched to a gene.

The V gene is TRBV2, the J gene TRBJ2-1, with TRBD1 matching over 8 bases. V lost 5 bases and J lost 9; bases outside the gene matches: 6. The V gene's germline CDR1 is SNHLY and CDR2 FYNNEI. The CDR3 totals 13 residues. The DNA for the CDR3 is TGTGCCAGCAGTAGGACAGGGATGGGTGAGCAGTTCTTC. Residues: CASSRTGMGEQFF.

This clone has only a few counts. In nucleotides, the CDR3 is TGTGCCAGCAGTTACTCAGGAGGGGGCGCAGGAACTGAAGCTTTCTTT. This sequence encodes CASSYSGGGAGTEAFF. This chain links TRBV6-5 with TRBJ1-1; 7 bases are shared with TRBD1. The CDR3 is 16 amino acids. CDR1 and CDR2 from the germline V gene are MNHEY and SVGAGI. V shed 0 bases, J shed 5 bases, and the junction held 9 bases outside the gene matches.

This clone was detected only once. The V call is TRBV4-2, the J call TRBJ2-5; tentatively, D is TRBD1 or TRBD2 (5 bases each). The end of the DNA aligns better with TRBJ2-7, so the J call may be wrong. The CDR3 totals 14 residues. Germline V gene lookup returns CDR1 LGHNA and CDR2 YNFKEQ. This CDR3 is CASSQGGTVYEQYF. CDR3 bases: TGTGCCAGCAGCCAAGGAGGGACCGTCTACGAGCAGTACTTC.

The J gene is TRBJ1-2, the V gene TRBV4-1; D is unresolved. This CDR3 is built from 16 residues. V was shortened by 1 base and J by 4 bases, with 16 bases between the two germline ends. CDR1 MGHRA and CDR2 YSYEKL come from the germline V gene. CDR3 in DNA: TGCGCCAGCAGCCAAGCTGGGGTCCTTCGGCTCTATGGCTACACCTTC. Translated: CASSQAGVLRLYGYTF.

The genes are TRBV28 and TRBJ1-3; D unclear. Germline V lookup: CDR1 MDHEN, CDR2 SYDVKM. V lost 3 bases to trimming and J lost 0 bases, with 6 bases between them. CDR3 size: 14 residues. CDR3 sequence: CASSFDNSGNTIYF. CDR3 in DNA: TGTGCCAGCAGTTTCGATAACTCTGGAAACACCATATATTTT.

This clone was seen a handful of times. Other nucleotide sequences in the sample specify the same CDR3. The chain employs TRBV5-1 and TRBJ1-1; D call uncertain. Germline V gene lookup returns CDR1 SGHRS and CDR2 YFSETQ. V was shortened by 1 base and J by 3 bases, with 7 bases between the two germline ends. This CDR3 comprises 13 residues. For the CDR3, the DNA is TGCGCCAGCAGCTTGTCCGAGTACACTGAAGCTTTCTTT. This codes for CASSLSEYTEAFF.

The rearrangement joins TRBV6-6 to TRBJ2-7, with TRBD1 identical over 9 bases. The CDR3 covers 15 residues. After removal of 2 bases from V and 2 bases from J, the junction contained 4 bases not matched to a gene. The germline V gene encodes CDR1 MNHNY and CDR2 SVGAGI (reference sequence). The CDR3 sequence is CASSYQDRGAYEQYF. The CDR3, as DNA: TGTGCCAGCAGTTACCAGGACAGGGGAGCCTACGAGCAGTACTTC.

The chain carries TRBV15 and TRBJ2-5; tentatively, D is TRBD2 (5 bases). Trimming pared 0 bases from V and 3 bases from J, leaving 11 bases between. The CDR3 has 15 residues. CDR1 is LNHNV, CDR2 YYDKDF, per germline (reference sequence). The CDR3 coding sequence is TGTGCCACCAGCAGAGATTTAACGGGAAAAGAGACCCAGTACTTC. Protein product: CATSRDLTGKETQYF. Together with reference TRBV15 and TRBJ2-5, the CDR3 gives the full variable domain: DAMVIQNPRYQVTQFGKPVTLSCSQTLNHNVMYWYQQKSSQAPKLLFHYYDKDFNNEADTPDNFQSRRPNTSFCFLDIRSPGLGDTAMYLCATSRDLTGKETQYFGPGTRLLVL.

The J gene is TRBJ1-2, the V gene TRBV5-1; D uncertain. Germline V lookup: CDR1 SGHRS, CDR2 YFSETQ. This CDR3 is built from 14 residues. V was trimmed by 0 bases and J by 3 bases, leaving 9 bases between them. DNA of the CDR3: TGCGCCAGCAGCTTGGGACGGACTTACTATGGCTACACCTTC. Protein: CASSLGRTYYGYTF.